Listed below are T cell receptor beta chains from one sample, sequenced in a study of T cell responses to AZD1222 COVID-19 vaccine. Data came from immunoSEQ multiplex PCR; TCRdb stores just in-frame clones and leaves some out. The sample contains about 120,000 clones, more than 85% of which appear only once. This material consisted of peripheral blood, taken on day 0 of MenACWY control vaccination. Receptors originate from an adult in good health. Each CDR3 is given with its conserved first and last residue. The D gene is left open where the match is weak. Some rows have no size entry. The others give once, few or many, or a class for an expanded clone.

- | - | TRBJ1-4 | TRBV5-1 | TGCGCCAGCAGCTTGGCGACAGACCAGAATGAAAAACTGTTTTTT | CASSLATDQNEKLFF
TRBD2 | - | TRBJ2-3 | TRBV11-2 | TGTGCCAGCAGCTTAGCCCCCCAGCGGGGCACAGGTACGCAGTATTTT | CASSLAPQRGTGTQYF
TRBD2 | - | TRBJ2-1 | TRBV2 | TGTGCCAGCAACAACCCGGGACTAGGAAGTAATGAGCAGTTCTTC | CASNNPGLGSNEQFF
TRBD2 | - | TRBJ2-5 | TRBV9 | TGTGCCAGCAGAGTTGGGGCTAGCGGGGAAGCAGAGACCCAGTACTTC | CASRVGASGEAETQYF
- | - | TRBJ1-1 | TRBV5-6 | TGTGCCAGCAGCTTAGGACACCCGAACACTGAAGCTTTCTTT | CASSLGHPNTEAFF
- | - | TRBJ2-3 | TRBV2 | TGTGCCAGCAGTGAAGGGGGGACAAGGAATTATTTT | CASSEGGTRNYF
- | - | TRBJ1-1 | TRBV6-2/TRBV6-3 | TGTGCCAGCAGTTACTGGGTTGAAGCTTTCTTT | CASSYWVEAFF
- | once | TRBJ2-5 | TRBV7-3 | TGTGCCAGCAGCTCGGGGGACGGGAAAGAGACCCAGTACTTC | CASSSGDGKETQYF
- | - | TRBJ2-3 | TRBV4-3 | TGCGCCAGCAGCCAAGATGGAAGCACAGATACGCAGTATTTT | CASSQDGSTDTQYF
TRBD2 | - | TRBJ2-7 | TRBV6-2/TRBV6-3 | TGTGCCAGCAGTGAGACTAGCGCTCCCTCCTACGAGCAGTACTTC | CASSETSAPSYEQYF
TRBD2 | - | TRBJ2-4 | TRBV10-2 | TGCGCCAGCACCGGGGGACTAGCGGGAGGACCATTAGCCAAAAACATTCAGTACTTC | CASTGGLAGGPLAKNIQYF
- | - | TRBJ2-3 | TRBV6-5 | TGTGCCAGCGGTCGGGGAGATACGCAGTATTTT | CASGRGDTQYF
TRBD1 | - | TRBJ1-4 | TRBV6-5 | TGTGCCAGCAGTTCTAGGACAGGGAGTGGTGAAAAACTGTTTTTT | CASSSRTGSGEKLFF
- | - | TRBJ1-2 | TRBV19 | TGTGCCACCCAGATCGGGCCGCGGGGTGATGGCTACACCTTC | CATQIGPRGDGYTF
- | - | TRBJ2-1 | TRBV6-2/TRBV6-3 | TGTGCCAGCAGTCTAAGGACCACCAATGAGCAGTTCTTC | CASSLRTTNEQFF
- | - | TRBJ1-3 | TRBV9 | TGTGCCAGCAGCGTAGATGCTCAGAGCTCTGGAAACACCATATATTTT | CASSVDAQSSGNTIYF
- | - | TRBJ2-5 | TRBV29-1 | TGCAGCGTTGAAGGAGGAGGCGGGGAGACCCAGTACTTC | CSVEGGGGETQYF
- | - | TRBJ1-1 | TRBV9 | TGTGCCAGCAGCCTTGAGGGCAGGGTGAACACTGAAGCTTTCTTT | CASSLEGRVNTEAFF
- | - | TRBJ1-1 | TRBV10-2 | TGCGCCAGCAGTGAAGTAATTTATCAGACAGCGGGAGCTTTCTTT | CASSEVIYQTAGAFF
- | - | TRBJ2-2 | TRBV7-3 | TGTGCCAGCAGCCCGGGACTCCGGATGAACACCGGGGAGCTGTTTTTT | CASSPGLRMNTGELFF
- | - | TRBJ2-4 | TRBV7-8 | TGTGCCAGCAGCCGAGCAGCGGATCATAAAAACATTCAGTACTTC | CASSRAADHKNIQYF
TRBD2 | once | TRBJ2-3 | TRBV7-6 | TGTGCCAGCAGCTTGGAACTAGCGGGAGGGGGCGATACGCAGTATTTT | CASSLELAGGGDTQYF
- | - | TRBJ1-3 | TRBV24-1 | TGTGCCACCAGTGATGGACAGCCTGGAAACACCATATATTTT | CATSDGQPGNTIYF
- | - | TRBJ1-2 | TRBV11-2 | TGTGCCAGCAGCTTCCCGAATAACTATGGCTACACCTTC | CASSFPNNYGYTF
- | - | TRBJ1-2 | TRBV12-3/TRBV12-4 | TGTGCTACTAGTGGGAACTATGGCTACACCTTC | CATSGNYGYTF
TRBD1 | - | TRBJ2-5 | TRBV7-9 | TGTGCCAGCAGCTCAGGGGACAGGGCCCTGCAAGAGACCCAGTACTTC | CASSSGDRALQETQYF
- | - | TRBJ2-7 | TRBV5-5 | TGTGCCAGCAGCTTGGTATTTAGTCTTGACTACGAGCAGTACTTC | CASSLVFSLDYEQYF
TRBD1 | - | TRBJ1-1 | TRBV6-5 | TGTGCCAGCCAAAAAACAAGGACAGGGAACACTGAAGCTTTCTTT | CASQKTRTGNTEAFF
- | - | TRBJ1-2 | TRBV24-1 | TGTGCCACCAGTGACGAAGACAGCCTCTATGGCTACACCTTC | CATSDEDSLYGYTF
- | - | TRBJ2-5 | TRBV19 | TGTGCCAGTAGTAGGTCGTATCAAGAGACCCAGTACTTC | CASSRSYQETQYF
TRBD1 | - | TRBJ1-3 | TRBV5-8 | TGTGCCAGCAGCTCCGGGGACAGGGTTGGTGGAAACACCATATATTTT | CASSSGDRVGGNTIYF
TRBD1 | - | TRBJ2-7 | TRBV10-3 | TGTGCCATCAGTGATCCGGGGACAGGGATAACCTACGAGCAGTACTTC | CAISDPGTGITYEQYF
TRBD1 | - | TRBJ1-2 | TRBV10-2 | TGCGCCAGCAGTGAGGGGACAGGGGATGGCTACACCTTC | CASSEGTGDGYTF
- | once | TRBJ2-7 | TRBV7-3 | TGTGCCAGCAGCTTAGGGCCGGGGAAATCCTACGAGCAGTACTTC | CASSLGPGKSYEQYF
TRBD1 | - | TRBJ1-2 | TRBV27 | TGTGCCAGCGCACCGGGAGGGACAGGCCTGCCTTATGGCTACACCTTC | CASAPGGTGLPYGYTF
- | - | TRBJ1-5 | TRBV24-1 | TGTGCCACCAGTGAAGGTGGCAGGGCGGGTCAGCCCCAGCATTTT | CATSEGGRAGQPQHF
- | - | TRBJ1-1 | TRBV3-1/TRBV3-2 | TGTGCCAGCAGCCTACGACTGAACACTGAAGCTTTCTTT | CASSLRLNTEAFF
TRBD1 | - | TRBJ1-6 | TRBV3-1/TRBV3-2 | TGTGCCAGCAGCCTGACAGGGCATAATTCACCCCTCCACTTT | CASSLTGHNSPLHF
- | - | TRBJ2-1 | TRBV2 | TGTGCCAGCAGTTTATCTAGGTCCAACAATGAGCAGTTCTTC | CASSLSRSNNEQFF